This T cell receptor beta chain was sequenced for a study of cytomegalovirus exposure and HLA in healthy donors. Study as a whole: The early release's HLA-typed donors yielded 65 million to 85 million unique TCRs. Study conclusions and caveats: An assumption of roughly uniform sequencing depth across donors underlay the presence/absence analyses.

The germline CDR1 and CDR2 sequences are GTSNPN and SVGIG (reference sequence). CDR3 length equals 15 residues. The V gene lost 1 base and the J gene lost 2 bases, with 15 bases spanning the gap. Primers for the PCR totalled 60 Vbeta and 13 Jbeta. TCRdb keeps only in-frame clones here, not all; method: immunoSEQ multiplex PCR. The data contain tens of thousands of clones, under 85% of them seen just once; the ten biggest clones take up 5% to 7%. In the case of this clone: Its antigen is not known.

The specimen sequenced was PBMCs. J is TRBJ2-7 and V is TRBV30; D is possibly TRBD1 (6 bases). The receptor's source is a man between 50 and 59 years old in good health and CMV-seronegative. The CDR3 protein is CAWSGHRETPYEQYF. DNA for the CDR3: TGTGCCTGGAGTGGGCACAGGGAAACACCCTACGAGCAGTACTTC. The full variable domain, rest sourced from reference TRBV30 and TRBJ2-7, is SQTIHQWPATLVQPVGSPLSLECTVEGTSNPNLYWYRQAAGRGLQLLFYSVGIGQISSEVPQNLSASRPQDRQFILSSKKLLLSDSGFYLCAWSGHRETPYEQYFGPGTRLTVT.